This T cell receptor beta chain was sequenced for a study of OX40 agonist ivuxolimab in advanced cancers. Across the study: Patients were treated with intravenous ivuxolimab, dosed at 0.01 to 10 mg/kg and infused every 2 weeks.

Study-level points and caveats: Dose levels from 0.1 to 3.0 mg/kg saw CD4+ and CD8+ blood T cells expand clonally by week 6. In general, CD8+ T cells held more expanded clones than CD4+ did, on average.

This table comes from immunoSEQ multiplex PCR, and its TCRdb copy is limited to in-frame clones, with some not included. The repertoire holds some 98,000 clones, 90% to 95% seen once, with 0.3% to 0.4% in the top ten. Excluded were patients having autoimmune disease history or systemic immunosuppression. About this clone: Its antigen is unidentified.

The TCR comes from an adult with an advanced solid tumor such as melanoma, head and neck, liver or kidney cancer. The sequencing here drew on CD4+ or CD8+ T cells sorted from blood, taken in a trial of the OX40 agonist ivuxolimab.

This chain's CDR3 is CASSSNSGTGELFF. The CDR3 DNA reads as TGTGCCAGCAGTTCAAACTCGGGAACCGGGGAGCTGTTTTTT. The chain joins TRBV27 to TRBJ2-2; perhaps TRBD2 as D (5 bases). Germline loops: CDR1 MNHEY, CDR2 SMNVEV (reference sequence). The CDR3 is 14 residues long. Trimming shortened V by 4 bases and J by 5 bases, and 11 bases separated the two germline ends.